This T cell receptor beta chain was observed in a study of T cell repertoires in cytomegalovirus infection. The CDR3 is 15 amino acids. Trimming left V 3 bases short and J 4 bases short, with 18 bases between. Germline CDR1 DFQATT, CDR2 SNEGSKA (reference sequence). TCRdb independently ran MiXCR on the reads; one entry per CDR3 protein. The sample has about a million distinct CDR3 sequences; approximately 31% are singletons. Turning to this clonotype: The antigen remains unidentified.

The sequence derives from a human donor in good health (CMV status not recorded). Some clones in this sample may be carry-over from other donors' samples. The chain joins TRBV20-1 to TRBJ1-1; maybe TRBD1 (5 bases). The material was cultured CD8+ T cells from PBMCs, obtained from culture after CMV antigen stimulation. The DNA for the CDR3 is TGCAGTGCTAGGGGATCGGGACCCTCCGGCACTGAAGCTTTCTTT. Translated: CSARGSGPSGTEAFF.